This TCR beta chain was retrieved from a study of OX40 agonist ivuxolimab in advanced cancers. On the study more broadly: Ivuxolimab, an antibody acting as an agonist of OX40 (CD134), was used to treat patients.

Germline CDR1 reads LNHDA; CDR2 reads SQIVND (reference sequence). This CDR3 has 17 residues. J lost 0 bases, V lost 1 base, and 7 bases had no gene match. Libraries were prepared by immunoSEQ multiplex PCR; TCRdb keeps only in-frame clonotypes and omits some of them. Among over 60,000 clones listed, 80% to 90% were seen once. This TCR came from an adult with an advanced solid tumor such as melanoma, head and neck, liver or kidney cancer. The rearrangement links TRBV19 to TRBJ1-1; 8 bases align to TRBD1. The starting material was CD4+ or CD8+ T cells sorted from blood, obtained in a trial of the OX40 agonist ivuxolimab. The CDR3 DNA reads TGTGCCAGTAGTATAGCCGCGGGGACAGGCTTGAACACTGAAGCTTTCTTT. This translates into CASSIAAGTGLNTEAFF. Variable domain in full (rest from reference TRBV19 and TRBJ1-1): DGGITQSPKYLFRKEGQNVTLSCEQNLNHDAMYWYRQDPGQGLRLIYYSQIVNDFQKGDIAEGYSVSREKKESFPLTVTSAQKNPTAFYLCASSIAAGTGLNTEAFFGQGTRLTVV.